This entry is about one TCR beta chain. Authors' analysis steps: How many nucleated cells were present was estimated from reference gene primer amplification. The table came from immunoSEQ multiplex PCR; TCRdb's copy has only in-frame clones and leaves some out. The DNA gave D and trimming, while V, J and clone size come from that table. Among about 480,000 clones listed, approximately 89% were seen once. The ends lost 5 bases at V and 4 bases at J; junction bases unmatched: 2. This CDR3 comprises 13 residues. These data are taken from a study of blood T cell repertoires in COVID-19. Looking at the study overall: T cells, B-cell-depleted T cells, or PBMCs provided the cDNA or gDNA that served as material.

The Seattle patients, enrolled during active infection, were followed longitudinally. This chain uses TRBV12-3 or TRBV12-4 with TRBJ1-2, with 9 bases identical to TRBD1. The receptor was isolated from a woman in her fifties or sixties with COVID-19, enrolled during active disease. The sequenced material came from peripheral blood. The CDR3 DNA sequence: TGTGCCAGCAGTCGACAGGGGGTCTATGGCTACACCTTC. Its translation is CASSRQGVYGYTF.